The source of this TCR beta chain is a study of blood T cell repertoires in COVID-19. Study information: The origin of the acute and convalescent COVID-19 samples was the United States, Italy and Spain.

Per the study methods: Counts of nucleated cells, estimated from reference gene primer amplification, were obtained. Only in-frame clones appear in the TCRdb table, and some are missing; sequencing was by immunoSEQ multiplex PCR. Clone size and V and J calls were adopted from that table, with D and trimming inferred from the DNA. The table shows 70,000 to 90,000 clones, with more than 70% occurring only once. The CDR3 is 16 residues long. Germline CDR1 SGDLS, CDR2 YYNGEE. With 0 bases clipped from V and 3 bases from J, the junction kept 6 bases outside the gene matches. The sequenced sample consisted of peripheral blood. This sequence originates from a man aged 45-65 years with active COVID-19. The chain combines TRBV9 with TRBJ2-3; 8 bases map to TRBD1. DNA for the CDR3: TGTGCCAGCAGCGTAGAACCGGGACAGGAGACAGATACGCAGTATTTT. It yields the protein CASSVEPGQETDTQYF.